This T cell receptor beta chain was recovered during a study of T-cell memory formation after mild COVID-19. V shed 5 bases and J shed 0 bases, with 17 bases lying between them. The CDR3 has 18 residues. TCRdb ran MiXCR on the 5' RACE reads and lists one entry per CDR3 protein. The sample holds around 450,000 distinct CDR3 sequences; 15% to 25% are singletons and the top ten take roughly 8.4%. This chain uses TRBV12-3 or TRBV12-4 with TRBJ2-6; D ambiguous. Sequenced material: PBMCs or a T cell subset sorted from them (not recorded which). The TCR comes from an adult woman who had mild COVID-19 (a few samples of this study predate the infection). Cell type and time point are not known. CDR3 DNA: TGTGCCAGCAGTCCACGGACCCGTACCTCCTCTGGGGCCAACGTCCTGACTTTC. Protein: CASSPRTRTSSGANVLTF.